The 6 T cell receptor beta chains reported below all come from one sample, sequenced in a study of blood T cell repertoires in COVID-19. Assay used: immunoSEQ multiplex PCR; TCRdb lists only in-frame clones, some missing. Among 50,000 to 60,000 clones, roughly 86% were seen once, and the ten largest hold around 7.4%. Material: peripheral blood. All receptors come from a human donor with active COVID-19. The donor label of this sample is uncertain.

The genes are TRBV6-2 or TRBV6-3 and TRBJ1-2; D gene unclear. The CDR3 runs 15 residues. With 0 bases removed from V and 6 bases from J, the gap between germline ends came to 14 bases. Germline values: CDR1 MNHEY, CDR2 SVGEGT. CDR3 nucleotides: TGTGCCAGCAGTTACTCTGGCAGCCCGGAGCATGGCTACACCTTC. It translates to CASSYSGSPEHGYTF.

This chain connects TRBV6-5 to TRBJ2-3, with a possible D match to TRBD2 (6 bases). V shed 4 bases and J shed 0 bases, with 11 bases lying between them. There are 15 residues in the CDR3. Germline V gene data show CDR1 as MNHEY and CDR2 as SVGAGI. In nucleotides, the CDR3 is TGTGCCAGCAGTTTGACCGGGACTAGCACAGATACGCAGTATTTT. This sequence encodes CASSLTGTSTDTQYF.

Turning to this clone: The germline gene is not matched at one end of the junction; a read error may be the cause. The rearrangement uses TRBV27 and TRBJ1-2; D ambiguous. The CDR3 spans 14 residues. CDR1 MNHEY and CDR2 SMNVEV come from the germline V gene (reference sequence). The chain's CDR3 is CASSSRRAKYGYTF. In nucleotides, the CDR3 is TGTGCCAGCAGTTCTCGTCGAGCTAAGTATGGCTACACCTTC.

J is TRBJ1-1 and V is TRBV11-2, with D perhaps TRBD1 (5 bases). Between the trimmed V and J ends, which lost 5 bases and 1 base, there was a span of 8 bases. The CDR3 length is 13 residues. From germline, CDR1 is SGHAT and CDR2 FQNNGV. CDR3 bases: TGTGCCAGCAGCCTTACAGGGAACACTGAAGCTTTCTTT. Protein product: CASSLTGNTEAFF. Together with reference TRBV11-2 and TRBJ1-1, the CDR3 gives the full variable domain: EAGVAQSPRYKIIEKRQSVAFWCNPISGHATLYWYQQILGQGPKLLIQFQNNGVVDDSQLPKDRFSAERLKGVDSTLKIQPAKLEDSAVYLCASSLTGNTEAFFGQGTRLTVV.

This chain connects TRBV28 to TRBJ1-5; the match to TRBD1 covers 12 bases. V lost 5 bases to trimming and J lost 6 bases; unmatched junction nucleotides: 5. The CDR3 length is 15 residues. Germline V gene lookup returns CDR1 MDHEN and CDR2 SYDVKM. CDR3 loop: CASSGTGGVLQPQHF. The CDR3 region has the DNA TGTGCCAGCAGTGGGACAGGGGGCGTGCTTCAGCCCCAGCATTTT.

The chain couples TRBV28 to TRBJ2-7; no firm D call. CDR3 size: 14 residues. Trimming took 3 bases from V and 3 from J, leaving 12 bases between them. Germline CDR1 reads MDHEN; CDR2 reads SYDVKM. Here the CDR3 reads CASSFPVTNYEQYF. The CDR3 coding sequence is TGTGCCAGCAGTTTCCCGGTGACAAACTACGAGCAGTACTTC.